This T cell receptor (beta chain) emerged from a study of blood T cells in healthy people across ages. In the study overall: Per two T cells, template switching captured roughly one barcoded beta molecule.

The second PCR ran roughly 7 to 12 cycles with a sample-barcoded 5' primer and J-beta primers. TCRdb analysed the 5' RACE reads with MiXCR anew, one entry per CDR3 protein. The repertoire holds some 670,000 distinct CDR3 sequences, with 40% to 65% as singletons. The CDR3 spans 13 residues. Germline V lookup: CDR1 SQVTM, CDR2 ANQGSEA. The J gene is TRBJ2-4, the V gene TRBV29-1, with D possibly TRBD1 on 6 matching bases. The DNA matches TRBJ2-7 better at its end, which makes the J call doubtful. The specimen sequenced was blood. This TCR was sampled from an elderly woman in good health. Written as DNA, the CDR3 is TGCAGCGTTGTTTCGGACAGAAGCACCGAGCAGTACTTC. It specifies CSVVSDRSTEQYF.